This entry concerns a single T cell receptor beta chain. Sequencing was performed with immunoSEQ multiplex PCR; in TCRdb, only in-frame clones are kept and a portion is missing. Found here are around 100,000 clones, about 90% of them singletons; the top ten hold under 20%. These data originate in a study of control samples from healthy donors and cancer patients. Germline assignment: CDR1 GTSNPN and CDR2 SVGIG (reference sequence). This CDR3 region has 12 residues. Trimming took off 6 bases at V and 4 bases at J, with 10 bases between the two ends. The J gene is TRBJ1-5, the V gene TRBV30; D perhaps matches TRBD1 (5 bases). The sequencing sample was made of blood. The TCR was taken from a woman between 50 and 59 years old in good health. The CDR3: CACEGPNQPQHF. The DNA for the CDR3 is TGTGCCTGTGAGGGGCCAAATCAGCCCCAGCATTTT. Full variable domain (rest looked up from reference TRBV30 and TRBJ1-5): SQTIHQWPATLVQPVGSPLSLECTVEGTSNPNLYWYRQAAGRGLQLLFYSVGIGQISSEVPQNLSASRPQDRQFILSSKKLLLSDSGFYLCACEGPNQPQHFGDGTRLSIL.